This T cell receptor beta chain was documented in a study of PD-L1 blockade in urothelial cancer. Across the study: Male sex and bladder-origin urothelial cancer characterized about 90% of the roughly 29 patients. T cells were recovered from blood samples at a median of around 140,000.

This CDR3 has 16 amino acids. Germline V CDR1 and CDR2: MNHEY, SVGAGI. V dropped 2 bases and J dropped 2 bases, with 16 bases sitting between them. Comment on this clone: The target antigen is unknown.

The table came from immunoSEQ multiplex PCR; TCRdb's copy has only in-frame clones and leaves some out. The sample contains 29,000 or so clones, about 89% of which appear only once. Overall study results and limits: By 3 weeks, tumor-associated blood clones had expanded more in durable-benefit patients.

This clonotype originated in a man aged 45-65 years with urothelial cancer. The J gene is TRBJ2-7, the V gene TRBV6-5, with a tentative D call TRBD1 (6 bases). The sample here was PBMCs, taken around atezolizumab (anti-PD-L1) treatment. The DNA for the CDR3 is TGTGCCAGCAGTTACAAAGGGGGTCCCTTCACCTACGAGCAGTACTTC. This codes for CASSYKGGPFTYEQYF.